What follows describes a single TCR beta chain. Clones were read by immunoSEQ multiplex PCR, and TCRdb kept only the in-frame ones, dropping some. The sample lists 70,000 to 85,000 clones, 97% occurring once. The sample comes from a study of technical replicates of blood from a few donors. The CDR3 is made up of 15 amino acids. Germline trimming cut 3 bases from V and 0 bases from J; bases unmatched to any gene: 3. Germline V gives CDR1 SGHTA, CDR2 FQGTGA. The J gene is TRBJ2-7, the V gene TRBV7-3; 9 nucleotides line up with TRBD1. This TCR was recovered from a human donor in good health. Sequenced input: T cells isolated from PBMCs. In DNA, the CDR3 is TGTGCCAGCAGCTTTTTGACAGGGGGCTCCTACGAGCAGTACTTC. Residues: CASSFLTGGSYEQYF.